The present TCR beta chain was sequenced within a study of blood T cell repertoires in COVID-19. Study details: The United States, Italy and Spain provided the acute and convalescent COVID-19 samples. T cells, B-cell-depleted T cells, or PBMCs supplied cDNA or gDNA.

This clone was observed once. V lost 6 bases and J lost 4; bases outside the gene matches: 14. The CDR3 extends over 16 amino acids. In germline, CDR1 is SGHAT, CDR2 FQNNGV. Authors' processing steps: Amplification of reference gene primers was used by the study to estimate nucleated cell counts. The repertoire was sequenced with immunoSEQ multiplex PCR; TCRdb's copy has only in-frame clones and lacks some. From that table come the V and J calls and clone size; the DNA was used to work out D and trimming. The sample holds about 55,000 clones, approximately 85% seen once. This chain joins TRBV11-2 and TRBJ2-7; 8 nucleotides line up with TRBD1. Sequenced: peripheral blood. This sequence was found in a human donor in a cohort sampled during active COVID-19. The CDR3 region is CASSRAPGQVSYEQYF. CDR3 in DNA: TGTGCCAGCAGTCGCGCTCCGGGACAGGTTTCTTACGAGCAGTACTTC.